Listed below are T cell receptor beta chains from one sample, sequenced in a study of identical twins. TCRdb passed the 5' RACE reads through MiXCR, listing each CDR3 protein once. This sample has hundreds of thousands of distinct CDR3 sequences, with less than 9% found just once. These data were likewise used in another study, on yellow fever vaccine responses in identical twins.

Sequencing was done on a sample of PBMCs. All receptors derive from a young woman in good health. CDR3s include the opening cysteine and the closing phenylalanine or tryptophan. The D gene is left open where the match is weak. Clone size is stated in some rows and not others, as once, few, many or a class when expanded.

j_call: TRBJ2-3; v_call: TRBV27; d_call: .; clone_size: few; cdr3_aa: CASSFEGLGSSATQYF; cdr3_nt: TGTGCCAGCAGTTTTGAAGGGTTGGGCAGTAGTGCTACGCAGTATTTT
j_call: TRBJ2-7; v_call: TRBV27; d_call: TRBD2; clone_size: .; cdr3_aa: CASSNRLGPREIYEQYF; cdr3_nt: TGTGCCAGCAGTAACCGATTAGGCCCGCGGGAGATCTACGAGCAGTACTTC
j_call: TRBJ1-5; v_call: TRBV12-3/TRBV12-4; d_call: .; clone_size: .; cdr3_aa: CASSLQGQQPQHF; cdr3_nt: TGTGCCAGCAGTTTACAGGGTCAACAGCCCCAGCATTTT
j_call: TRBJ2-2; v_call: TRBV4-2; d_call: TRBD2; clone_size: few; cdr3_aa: CASSQEGRSRGGWNTGELFF; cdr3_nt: TGTGCCAGCAGCCAAGAGGGCCGCTCGCGGGGGGGCTGGAACACCGGGGAGCTGTTTTTT
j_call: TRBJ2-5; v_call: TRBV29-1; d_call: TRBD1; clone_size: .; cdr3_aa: CSVGTGVGETQYF; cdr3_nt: TGCAGCGTTGGGACAGGGGTTGGAGAGACCCAGTACTTC
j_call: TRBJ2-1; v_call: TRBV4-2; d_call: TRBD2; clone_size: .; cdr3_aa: CASSGGGAVAGTSSYNEQFF; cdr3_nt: TGTGCCAGCAGCGGCGGGGGAGCGGTAGCGGGGACCTCCTCCTACAATGAGCAGTTCTTC
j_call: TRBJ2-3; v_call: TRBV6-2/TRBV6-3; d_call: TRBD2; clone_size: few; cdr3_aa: CASSYSRVPTSADTQYF; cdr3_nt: TGTGCCAGCAGTTACTCGAGGGTCCCGACTAGCGCAGATACGCAGTATTTT
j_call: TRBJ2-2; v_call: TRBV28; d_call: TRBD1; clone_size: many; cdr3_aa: CASKDRDSSNTGELFF; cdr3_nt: TGTGCCAGCAAGGATCGGGACAGTTCGAACACCGGGGAGCTGTTTTTT
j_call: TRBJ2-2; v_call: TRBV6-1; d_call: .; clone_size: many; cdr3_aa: CASSSRSPNTGELFF; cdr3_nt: TGTGCCAGCAGCTCGAGGTCCCCGAACACCGGGGAGCTGTTTTTT
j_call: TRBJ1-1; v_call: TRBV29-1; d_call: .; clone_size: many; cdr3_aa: CSVAHREKGTEAFF; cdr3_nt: TGCAGCGTTGCACACAGGGAAAAAGGCACTGAAGCTTTCTTT
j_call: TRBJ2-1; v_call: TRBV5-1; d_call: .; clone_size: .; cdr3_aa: CASSLKRELEQFF; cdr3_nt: TGCGCCAGCAGCTTAAAACGGGAGCTTGAGCAGTTCTTC
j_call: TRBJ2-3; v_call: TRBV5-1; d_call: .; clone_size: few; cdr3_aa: CASSLAPVRGTDTQYF; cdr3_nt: TGCGCCAGCAGCTTGGCCCCAGTTAGAGGCACAGATACGCAGTATTTT
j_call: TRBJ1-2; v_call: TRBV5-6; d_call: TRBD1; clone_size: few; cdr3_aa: CASSLGQGRIGGYTF; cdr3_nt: TGTGCCAGCAGCTTGGGACAGGGGAGGATCGGCGGCTACACCTTC
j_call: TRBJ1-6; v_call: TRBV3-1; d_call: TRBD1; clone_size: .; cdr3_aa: CATGDRTGGSPLHF; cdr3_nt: TGTGCAACCGGTGATCGGACAGGGGGATCACCCCTCCACTTT
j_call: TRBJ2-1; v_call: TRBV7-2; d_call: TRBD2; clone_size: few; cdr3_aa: CASSTGLVWNEQFF; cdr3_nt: TGTGCCAGCAGCACGGGACTAGTTTGGAATGAGCAGTTCTTC
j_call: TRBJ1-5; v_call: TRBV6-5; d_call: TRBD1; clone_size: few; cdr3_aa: CASSYSGTGDQPQHF; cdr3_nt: TGTGCCAGCAGTTACTCCGGGACAGGGGATCAGCCCCAGCATTTT
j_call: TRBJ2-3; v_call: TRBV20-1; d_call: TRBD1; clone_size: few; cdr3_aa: CSARPYRGRGYLYTDTQYF; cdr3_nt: TGCAGTGCTAGACCCTACAGGGGGCGGGGGTATTTATACACAGATACGCAGTATTTT
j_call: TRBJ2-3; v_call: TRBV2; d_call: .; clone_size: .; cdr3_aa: CALGAFLGSTDTQYF; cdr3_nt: TGTGCCCTAGGGGCCTTTCTGGGCAGCACAGATACGCAGTATTTT
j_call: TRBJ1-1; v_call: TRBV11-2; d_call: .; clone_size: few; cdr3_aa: CASSLVFGGRQNTEAFF; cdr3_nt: TGTGCCAGCAGCTTAGTATTTGGGGGCAGACAGAACACTGAAGCTTTCTTT
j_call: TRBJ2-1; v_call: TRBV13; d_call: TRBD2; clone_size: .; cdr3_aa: CASSLITGTSGSSSYNEQFF; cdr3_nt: TGTGCCAGCAGCTTGATCACCGGGACTAGCGGGAGTAGTAGCTACAATGAGCAGTTCTTC
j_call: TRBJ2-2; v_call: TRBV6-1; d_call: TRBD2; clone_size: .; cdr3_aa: CASTRSGGTGELFF; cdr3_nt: TGTGCCAGCACCCGAAGCGGGGGCACCGGGGAGCTGTTTTTT
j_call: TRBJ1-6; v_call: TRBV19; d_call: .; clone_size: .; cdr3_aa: CASSDRRDSPLHF; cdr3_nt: TGTGCCAGTAGTGACAGGAGGGATTCACCCCTCCACTTT
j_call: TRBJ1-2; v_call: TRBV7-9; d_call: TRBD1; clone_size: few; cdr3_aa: CASGQTGRVAGYTF; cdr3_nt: TGTGCCAGCGGCCAGACAGGGAGGGTCGCTGGCTACACCTTC
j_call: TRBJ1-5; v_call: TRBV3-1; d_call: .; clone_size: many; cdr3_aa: CASSQGGQGSQPQHF; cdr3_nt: TGTGCCAGCAGCCAAGGGGGCCAGGGGTCTCAGCCCCAGCATTTT
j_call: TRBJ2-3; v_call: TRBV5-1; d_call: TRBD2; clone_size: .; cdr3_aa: CASTPGLSRTDTQYF; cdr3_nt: TGCGCCAGCACTCCGGGACTATCTCGCACAGATACGCAGTATTTT
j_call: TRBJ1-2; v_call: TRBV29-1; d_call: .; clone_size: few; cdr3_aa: CSVEERYWGYTF; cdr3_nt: TGCAGCGTTGAAGAGCGGTACTGGGGCTACACCTTC
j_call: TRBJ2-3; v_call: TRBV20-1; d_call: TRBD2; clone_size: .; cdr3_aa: CSAASGIFTDTQYF; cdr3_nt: TGCAGTGCAGCTAGCGGCATTTTCACAGATACGCAGTATTTT
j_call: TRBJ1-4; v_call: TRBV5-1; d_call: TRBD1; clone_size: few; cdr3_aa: CASSLDGQGNEKLFF; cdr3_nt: TGCGCCAGCAGCTTGGACGGACAGGGGAACGAAAAACTGTTTTTT
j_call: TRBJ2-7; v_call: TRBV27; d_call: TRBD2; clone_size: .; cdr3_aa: CASSLSLSGSNYEQYF; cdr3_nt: TGTGCCAGCAGTTTATCCCTAAGCGGGAGTAACTACGAGCAGTACTTC
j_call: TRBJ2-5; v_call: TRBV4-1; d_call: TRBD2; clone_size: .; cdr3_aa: CASSQPGLALETQYF; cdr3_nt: TGCGCCAGCAGCCAGCCGGGACTAGCGTTAGAGACCCAGTACTTC
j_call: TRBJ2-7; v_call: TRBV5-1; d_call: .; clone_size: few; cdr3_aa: CASSASGSSYEQYF; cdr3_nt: TGCGCCAGCAGCGCCTCAGGAAGCTCCTACGAGCAGTACTTC
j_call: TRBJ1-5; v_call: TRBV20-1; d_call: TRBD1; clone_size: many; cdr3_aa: CSALSGTEDQPQHF; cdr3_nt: TGCAGTGCCCTATCCGGGACAGAAGATCAGCCCCAGCATTTT
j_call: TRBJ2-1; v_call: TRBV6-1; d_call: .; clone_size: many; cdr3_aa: CASHGTTSSYNEQFF; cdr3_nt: TGTGCCAGCCACGGCACTACAAGCTCCTACAATGAGCAGTTCTTC
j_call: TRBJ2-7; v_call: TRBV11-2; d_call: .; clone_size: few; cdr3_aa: CASSLVGGLSYEQYF; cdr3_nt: TGTGCCAGCAGCTTAGTAGGGGGTCTATCCTACGAGCAGTACTTC
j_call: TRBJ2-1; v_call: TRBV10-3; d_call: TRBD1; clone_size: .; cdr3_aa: CAISRGQGRNEQFF; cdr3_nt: TGTGCCATCAGTAGGGGACAGGGACGCAATGAGCAGTTCTTC
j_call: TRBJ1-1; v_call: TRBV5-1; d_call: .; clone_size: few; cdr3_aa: CASSLVKGWTEAFF; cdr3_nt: TGCGCCAGCAGCTTGGTAAAAGGGTGGACTGAAGCTTTCTTT
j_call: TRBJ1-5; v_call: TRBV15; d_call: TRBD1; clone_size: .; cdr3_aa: CATSRDQGGQPQHF; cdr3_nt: TGTGCCACCAGCAGAGATCAGGGGGGTCAGCCCCAGCATTTT
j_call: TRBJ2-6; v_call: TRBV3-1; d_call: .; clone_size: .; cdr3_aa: CASSQGAVSGANVLTF; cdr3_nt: TGTGCCAGCAGCCAAGGGGCGGTGTCTGGGGCCAACGTCCTGACTTTC
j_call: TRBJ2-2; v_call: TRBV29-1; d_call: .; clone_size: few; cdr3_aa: CATGGTGELFF; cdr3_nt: TGCGCCACCGGGGGTACCGGGGAGCTGTTTTTT
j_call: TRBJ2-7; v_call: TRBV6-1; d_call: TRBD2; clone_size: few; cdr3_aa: CASWGLAGDYEQYF; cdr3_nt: TGTGCCAGCTGGGGACTAGCGGGAGACTACGAGCAGTACTTC
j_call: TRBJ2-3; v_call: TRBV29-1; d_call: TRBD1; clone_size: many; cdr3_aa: CSQTGTGLTDTQYF; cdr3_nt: TGCAGCCAGACCGGGACAGGGCTGACAGATACGCAGTATTTT
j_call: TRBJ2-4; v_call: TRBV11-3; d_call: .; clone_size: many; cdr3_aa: CASSLVGYGAGSKNIQYF; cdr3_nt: TGTGCCAGCAGCTTAGTTGGGTACGGGGCGGGGTCCAAAAACATTCAGTACTTC
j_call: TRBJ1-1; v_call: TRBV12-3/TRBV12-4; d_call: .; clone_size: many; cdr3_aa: CASNRKGKNTEAFF; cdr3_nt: TGTGCCAGCAATAGAAAAGGAAAGAACACTGAAGCTTTCTTT
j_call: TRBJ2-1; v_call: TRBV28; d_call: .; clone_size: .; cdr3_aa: CASSPFRGSNEQFF; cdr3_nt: TGTGCCAGCAGTCCCTTTAGAGGGAGCAATGAGCAGTTCTTC
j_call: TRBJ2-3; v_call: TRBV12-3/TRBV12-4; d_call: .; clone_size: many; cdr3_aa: CASSPRWADTQYF; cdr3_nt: TGTGCCAGCAGTCCGCGATGGGCAGATACGCAGTATTTT
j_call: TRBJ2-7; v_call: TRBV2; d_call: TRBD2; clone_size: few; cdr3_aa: CASSDRLAESYEQYF; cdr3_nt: TGTGCCAGCAGTGATAGACTAGCGGAATCCTACGAGCAGTACTTC
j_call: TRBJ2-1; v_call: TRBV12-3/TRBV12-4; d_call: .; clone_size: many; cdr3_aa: CASNFPGTPLVNEQFF; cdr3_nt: TGTGCCAGCAATTTTCCCGGGACGCCCCTAGTCAATGAGCAGTTCTTC
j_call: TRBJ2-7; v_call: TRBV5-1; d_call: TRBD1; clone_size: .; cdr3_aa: CASSTGTGRDEQYF; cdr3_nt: TGCGCCAGCAGCACAGGGACAGGGAGGGACGAGCAGTACTTC
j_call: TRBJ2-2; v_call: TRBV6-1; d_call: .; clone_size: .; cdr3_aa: CAIRTVNTGELFF; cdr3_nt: TGTGCCATCCGGACAGTAAACACCGGGGAGCTGTTTTTT
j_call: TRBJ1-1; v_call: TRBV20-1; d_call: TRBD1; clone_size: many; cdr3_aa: CSARDGTVNTEAFF; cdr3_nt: TGCAGTGCTAGAGATGGGACAGTCAACACTGAAGCTTTCTTT
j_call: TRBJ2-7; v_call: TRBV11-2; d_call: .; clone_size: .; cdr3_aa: CASSDQGGHLTAYEQYF; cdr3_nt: TGTGCCAGCAGCGACCAAGGAGGGCATCTAACTGCCTACGAGCAGTACTTC
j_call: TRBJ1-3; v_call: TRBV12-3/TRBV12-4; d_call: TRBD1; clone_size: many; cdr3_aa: CASRQTGGENTIYF; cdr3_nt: TGTGCCAGCAGGCAGACAGGGGGTGAAAACACCATATATTTT
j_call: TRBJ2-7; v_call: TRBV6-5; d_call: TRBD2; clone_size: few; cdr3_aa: CASSYSTSGSYEQYF; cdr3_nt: TGTGCCAGCAGTTACTCCACTAGCGGGAGCTACGAGCAGTACTTC
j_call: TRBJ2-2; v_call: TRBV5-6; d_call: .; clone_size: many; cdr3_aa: CASSPQVTGELFF; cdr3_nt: TGTGCCAGCAGCCCACAGGTCACCGGGGAGCTGTTTTTT
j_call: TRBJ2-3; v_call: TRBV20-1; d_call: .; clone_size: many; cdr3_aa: CSARFGLDTQYF; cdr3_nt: TGCAGTGCCCGGTTCGGCTTGGATACGCAGTATTTT